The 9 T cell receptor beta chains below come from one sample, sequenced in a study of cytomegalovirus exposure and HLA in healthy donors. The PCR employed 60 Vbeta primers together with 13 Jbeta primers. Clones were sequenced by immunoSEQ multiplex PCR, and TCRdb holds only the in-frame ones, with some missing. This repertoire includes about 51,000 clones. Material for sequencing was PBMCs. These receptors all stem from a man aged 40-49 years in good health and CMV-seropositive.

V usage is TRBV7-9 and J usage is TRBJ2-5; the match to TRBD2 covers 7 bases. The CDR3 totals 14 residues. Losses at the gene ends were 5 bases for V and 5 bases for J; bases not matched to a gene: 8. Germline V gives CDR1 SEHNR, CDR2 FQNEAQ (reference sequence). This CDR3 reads CASSQNGGGETQYF. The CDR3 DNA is TGTGCCAGCAGCCAAAACGGGGGAGGGGAGACCCAGTACTTC.

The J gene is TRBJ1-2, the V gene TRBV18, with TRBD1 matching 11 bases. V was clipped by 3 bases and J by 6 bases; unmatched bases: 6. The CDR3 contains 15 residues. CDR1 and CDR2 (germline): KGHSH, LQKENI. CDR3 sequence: CASSPTDRGHDGYTF. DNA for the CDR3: TGTGCCAGCTCACCCACGGACAGGGGGCATGATGGCTACACCTTC.

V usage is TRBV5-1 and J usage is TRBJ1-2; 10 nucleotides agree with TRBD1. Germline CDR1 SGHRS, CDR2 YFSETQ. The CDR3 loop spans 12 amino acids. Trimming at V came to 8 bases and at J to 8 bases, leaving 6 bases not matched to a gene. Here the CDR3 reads CASSTGGRGYTF. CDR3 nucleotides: TGCGCCAGTTCGACAGGGGGCCGGGGCTACACCTTC.

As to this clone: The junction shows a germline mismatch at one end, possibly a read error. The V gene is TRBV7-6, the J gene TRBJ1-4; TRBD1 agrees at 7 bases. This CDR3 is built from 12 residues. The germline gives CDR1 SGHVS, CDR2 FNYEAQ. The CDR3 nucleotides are TGTGCCAGCAGCAGCACCCGGGACAGCCTTTCCTTT. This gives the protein CASSSTRDSLSF. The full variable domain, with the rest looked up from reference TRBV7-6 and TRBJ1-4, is GAGVSQSPRYKVTKRGQDVALRCDPISGHVSLYWYRQALGQGPEFLTYFNYEAQQDKSGLPNDRFSAERPEGSISTLTIQRTEQRDSAMYRCASSSTRDSLSFGSGTQLSVL.

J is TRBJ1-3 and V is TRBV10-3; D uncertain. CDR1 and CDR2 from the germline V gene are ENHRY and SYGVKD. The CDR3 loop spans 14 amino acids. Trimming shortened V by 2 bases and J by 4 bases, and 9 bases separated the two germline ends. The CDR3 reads CAISETGAGNTIYF. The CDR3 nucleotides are TGTGCCATCAGTGAGACGGGAGCGGGAAACACCATATATTTT.

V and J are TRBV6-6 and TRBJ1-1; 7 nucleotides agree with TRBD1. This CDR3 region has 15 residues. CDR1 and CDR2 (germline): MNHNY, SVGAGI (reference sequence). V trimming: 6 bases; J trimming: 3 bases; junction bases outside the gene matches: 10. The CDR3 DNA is TGTGCCAGCAGGAACACAGGGGTCCGGGACACTGAAGCTTTCTTT. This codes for CASRNTGVRDTEAFF.

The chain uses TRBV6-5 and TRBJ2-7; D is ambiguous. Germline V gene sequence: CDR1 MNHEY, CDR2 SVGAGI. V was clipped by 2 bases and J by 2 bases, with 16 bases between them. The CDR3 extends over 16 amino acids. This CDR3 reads CASSYRSLAPAYEQYF. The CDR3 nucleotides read TGTGCCAGCAGTTACCGAAGTCTGGCCCCCGCCTACGAGCAGTACTTC.

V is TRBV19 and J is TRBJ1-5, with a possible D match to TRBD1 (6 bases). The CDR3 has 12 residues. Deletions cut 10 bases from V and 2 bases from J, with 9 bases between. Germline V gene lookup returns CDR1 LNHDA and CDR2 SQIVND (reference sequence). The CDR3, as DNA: TGTGCCACTAGGACAGGCAATCAGCCCCAGCATTTT. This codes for CATRTGNQPQHF.

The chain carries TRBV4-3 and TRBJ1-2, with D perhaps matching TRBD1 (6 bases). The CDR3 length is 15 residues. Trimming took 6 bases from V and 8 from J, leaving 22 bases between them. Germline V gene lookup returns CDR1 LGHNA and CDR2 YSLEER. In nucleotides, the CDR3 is TGCGCCAGCAGTCCGAACTCACAGGGCCCATGGGGCTACACCTTC. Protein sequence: CASSPNSQGPWGYTF.